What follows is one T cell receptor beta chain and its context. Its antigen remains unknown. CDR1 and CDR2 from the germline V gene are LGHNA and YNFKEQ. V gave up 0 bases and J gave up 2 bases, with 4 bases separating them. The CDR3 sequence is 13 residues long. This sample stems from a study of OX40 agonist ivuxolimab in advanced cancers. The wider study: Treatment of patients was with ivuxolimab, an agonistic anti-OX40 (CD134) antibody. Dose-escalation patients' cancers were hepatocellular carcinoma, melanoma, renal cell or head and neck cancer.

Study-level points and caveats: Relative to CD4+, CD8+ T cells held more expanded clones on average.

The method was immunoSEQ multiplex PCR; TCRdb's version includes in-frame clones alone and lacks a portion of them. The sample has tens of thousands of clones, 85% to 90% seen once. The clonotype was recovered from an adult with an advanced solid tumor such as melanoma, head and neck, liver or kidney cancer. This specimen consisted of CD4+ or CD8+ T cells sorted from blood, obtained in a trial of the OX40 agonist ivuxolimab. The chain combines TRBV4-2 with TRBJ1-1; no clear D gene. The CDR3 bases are TGTGCCAGCAGCCAAGAACTAAACACTGAAGCTTTCTTT. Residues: CASSQELNTEAFF.